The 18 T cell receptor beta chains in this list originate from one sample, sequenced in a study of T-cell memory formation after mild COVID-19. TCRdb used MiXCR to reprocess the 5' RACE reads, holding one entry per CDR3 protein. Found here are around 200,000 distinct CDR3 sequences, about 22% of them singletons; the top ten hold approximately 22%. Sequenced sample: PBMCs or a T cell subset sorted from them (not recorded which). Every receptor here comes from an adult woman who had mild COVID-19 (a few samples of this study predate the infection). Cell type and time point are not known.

Here the CDR3 DNA reads TGTGCCAGCAGTTCGGGACAGGGTAATGAAAAACTGTTTTTT. Protein product: CASSSGQGNEKLFF. The rearrangement joins TRBV6-5 to TRBJ1-4; TRBD1 matches at 9 bases. Germline lookup yields CDR1 MNHEY and CDR2 SVGAGI. The CDR3 spans 14 residues. Unmatched junction bases numbered 1, after V lost 4 bases and J lost 4 bases.

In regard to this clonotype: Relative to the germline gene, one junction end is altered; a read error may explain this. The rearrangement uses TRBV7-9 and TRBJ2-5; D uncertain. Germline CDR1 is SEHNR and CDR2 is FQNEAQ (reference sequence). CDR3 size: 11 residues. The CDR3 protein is CAGSVGETQYF. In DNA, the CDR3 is TGTGCCGGCAGCGTGGGGGAGACCCAGTACTTC.

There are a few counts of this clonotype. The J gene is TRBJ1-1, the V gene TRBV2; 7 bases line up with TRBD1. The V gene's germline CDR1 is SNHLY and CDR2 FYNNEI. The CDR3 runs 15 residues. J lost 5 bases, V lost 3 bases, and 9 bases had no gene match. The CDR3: CASSEARGSRTEAFF. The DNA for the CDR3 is TGTGCCAGCAGTGAGGCCAGGGGGTCTCGGACTGAAGCTTTCTTT.

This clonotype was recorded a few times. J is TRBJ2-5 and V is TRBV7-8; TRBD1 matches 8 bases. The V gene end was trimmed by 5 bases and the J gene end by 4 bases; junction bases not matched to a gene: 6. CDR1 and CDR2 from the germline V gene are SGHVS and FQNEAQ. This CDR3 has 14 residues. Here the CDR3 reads CASSVTGGGETQYF. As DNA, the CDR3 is TGTGCCAGCAGCGTCACAGGGGGAGGAGAGACCCAGTACTTC.

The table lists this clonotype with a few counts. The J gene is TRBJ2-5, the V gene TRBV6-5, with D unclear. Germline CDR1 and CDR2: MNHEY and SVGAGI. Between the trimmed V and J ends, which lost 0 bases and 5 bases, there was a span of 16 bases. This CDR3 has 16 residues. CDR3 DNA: TGTGCCAGCAGTTACTCGAAAGGACCCCCCGGGGAGACCCAGTACTTC. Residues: CASSYSKGPPGETQYF.

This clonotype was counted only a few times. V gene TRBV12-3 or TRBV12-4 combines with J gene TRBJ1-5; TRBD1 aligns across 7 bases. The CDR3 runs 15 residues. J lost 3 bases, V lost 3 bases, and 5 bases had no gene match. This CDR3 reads CASSFAGQVNQPQHF. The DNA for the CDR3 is TGTGCCAGCAGTTTTGCCGGACAGGTCAATCAGCCCCAGCATTTT.

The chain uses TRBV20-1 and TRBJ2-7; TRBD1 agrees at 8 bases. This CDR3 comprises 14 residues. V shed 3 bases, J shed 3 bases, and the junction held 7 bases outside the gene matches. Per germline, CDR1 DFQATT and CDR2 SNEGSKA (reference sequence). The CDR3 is CSARMGQVIYEQYF. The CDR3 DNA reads TGCAGTGCTAGGATGGGACAGGTAATCTACGAGCAGTACTTC.

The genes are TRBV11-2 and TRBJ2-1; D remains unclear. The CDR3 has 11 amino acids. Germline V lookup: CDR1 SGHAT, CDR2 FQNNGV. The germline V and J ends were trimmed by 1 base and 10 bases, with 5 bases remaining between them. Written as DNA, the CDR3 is TGTGCCAGCAGCTTAGCTTGGGAGCAGTTCTTC. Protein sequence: CASSLAWEQFF.

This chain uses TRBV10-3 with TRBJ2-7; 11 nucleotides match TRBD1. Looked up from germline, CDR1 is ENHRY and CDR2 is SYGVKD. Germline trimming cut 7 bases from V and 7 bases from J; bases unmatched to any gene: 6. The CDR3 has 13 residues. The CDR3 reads CAITGTGGREQYF. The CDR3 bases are TGTGCCATCACCGGGACAGGGGGAAGGGAGCAGTACTTC.

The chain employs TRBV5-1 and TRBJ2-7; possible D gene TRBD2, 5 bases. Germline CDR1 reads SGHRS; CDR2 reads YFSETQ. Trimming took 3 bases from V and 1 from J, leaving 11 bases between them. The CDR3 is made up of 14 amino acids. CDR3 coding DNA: TGCGCCAGCAGCTCCGGGGTAGCGTCCTACGAGCAGTACTTC. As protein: CASSSGVASYEQYF.

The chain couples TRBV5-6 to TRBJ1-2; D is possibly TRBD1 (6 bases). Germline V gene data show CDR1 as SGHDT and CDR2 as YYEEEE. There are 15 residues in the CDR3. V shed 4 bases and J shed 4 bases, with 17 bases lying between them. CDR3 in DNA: TGTGCCAGCAGCCCGGGTGCAGGGGTTGTCTATGGCTACACCTTC. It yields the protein CASSPGAGVVYGYTF.

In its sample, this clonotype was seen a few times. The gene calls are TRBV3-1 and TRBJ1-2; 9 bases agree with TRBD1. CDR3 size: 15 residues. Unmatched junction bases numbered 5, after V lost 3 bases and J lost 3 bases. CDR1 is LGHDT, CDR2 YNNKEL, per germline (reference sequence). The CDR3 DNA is TGTGCCAGCAGCCAGGAGACAGGGGGAGACTATGGCTACACCTTC. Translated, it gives CASSQETGGDYGYTF.

The DNA for the CDR3 is TGTGCCAGCAGCCAACCATTTGGGACAGGGTCCTATGGCTACACCTTC. Residues: CASSQPFGTGSYGYTF. This rearrangement joins TRBV3-1 to TRBJ1-2, with 9 nucleotides matching TRBD1. Germline trimming cut 2 bases from V and 4 bases from J; bases unmatched to any gene: 8. CDR3 size: 16 residues. Per germline, CDR1 LGHDT and CDR2 YNNKEL (reference sequence). Supplemented by reference TRBV3-1 and TRBJ1-2, the full variable domain reads DTAVSQTPKYLVTQMGNDKSIKCEQNLGHDTMYWYKQDSKKFLKIMFSYNNKELIINETVPNRFSPKSPDKAHLNLHINSLELGDSAVYFCASSQPFGTGSYGYTFGSGTRLTVV.

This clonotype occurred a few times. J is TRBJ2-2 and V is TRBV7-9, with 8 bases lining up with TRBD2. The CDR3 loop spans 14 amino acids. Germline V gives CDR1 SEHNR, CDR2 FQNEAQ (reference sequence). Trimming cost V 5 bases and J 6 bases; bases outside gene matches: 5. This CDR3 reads CASSPPGGAGELFF. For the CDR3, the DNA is TGTGCCAGCAGCCCGCCCGGGGGGGCCGGGGAGCTGTTTTTT.

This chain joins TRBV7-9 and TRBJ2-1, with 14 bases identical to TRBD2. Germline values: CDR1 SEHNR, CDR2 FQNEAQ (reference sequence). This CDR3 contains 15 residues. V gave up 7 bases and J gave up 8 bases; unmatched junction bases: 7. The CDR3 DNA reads TGTGCCAGCACCCAGGGACTAGCGGGAGCAGATGAGCAGTTCTTC. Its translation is CASTQGLAGADEQFF.

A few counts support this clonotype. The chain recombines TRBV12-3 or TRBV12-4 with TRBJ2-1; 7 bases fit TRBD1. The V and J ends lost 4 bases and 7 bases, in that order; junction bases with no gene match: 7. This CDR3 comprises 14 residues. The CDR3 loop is CASSSHRGGNEQFF. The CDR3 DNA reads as TGTGCCAGCAGTTCCCACAGGGGTGGGAATGAGCAGTTCTTC.

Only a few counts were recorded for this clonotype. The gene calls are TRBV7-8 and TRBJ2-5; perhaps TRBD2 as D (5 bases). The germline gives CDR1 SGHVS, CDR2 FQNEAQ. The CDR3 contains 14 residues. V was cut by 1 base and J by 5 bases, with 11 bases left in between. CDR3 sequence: CASSLEVASETQYF. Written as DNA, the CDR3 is TGTGCCAGCAGCTTAGAAGTGGCTAGCGAGACCCAGTACTTC.

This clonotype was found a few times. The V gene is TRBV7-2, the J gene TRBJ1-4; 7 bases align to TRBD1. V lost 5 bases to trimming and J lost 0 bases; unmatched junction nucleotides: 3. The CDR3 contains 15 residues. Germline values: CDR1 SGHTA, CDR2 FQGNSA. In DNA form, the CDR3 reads TGTGCCAGCAGCCCAGACAGGGCAACTAATGAAAAACTGTTTTTT. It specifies CASSPDRATNEKLFF.